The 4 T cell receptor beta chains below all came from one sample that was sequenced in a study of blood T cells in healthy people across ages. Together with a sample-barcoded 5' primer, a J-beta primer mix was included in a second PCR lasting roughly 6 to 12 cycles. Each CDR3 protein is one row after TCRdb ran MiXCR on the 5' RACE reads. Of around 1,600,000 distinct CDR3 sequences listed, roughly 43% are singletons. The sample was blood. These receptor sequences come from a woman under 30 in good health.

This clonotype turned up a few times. The CDR3 spells CASSLDWTDYGYTF. The CDR3 nucleotides read TGTGCCAGCAGCTTAGATTGGACAGACTATGGCTACACCTTC. This chain uses TRBV7-9 with TRBJ1-2; weak D call: TRBD1 (6 bases). Trimming cost V 1 base and J 3 bases, with 9 bases left between them. The CDR3 contains 14 residues. CDR1 SEHNR and CDR2 FQNEAQ come from the germline V gene (reference sequence).

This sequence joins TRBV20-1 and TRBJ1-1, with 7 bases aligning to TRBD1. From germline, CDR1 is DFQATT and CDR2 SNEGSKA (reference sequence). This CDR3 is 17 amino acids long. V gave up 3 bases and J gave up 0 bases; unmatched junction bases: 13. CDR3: CSASPLGRGQMNTEAFF. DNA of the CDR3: TGCAGTGCTAGTCCTTTGGGGAGGGGGCAAATGAACACTGAAGCTTTCTTT.

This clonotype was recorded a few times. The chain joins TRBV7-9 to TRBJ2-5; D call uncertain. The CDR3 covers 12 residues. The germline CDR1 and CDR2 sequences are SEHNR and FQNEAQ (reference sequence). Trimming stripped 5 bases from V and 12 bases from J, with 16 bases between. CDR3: CASSEVWENKYF. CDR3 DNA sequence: TGTGCCAGCAGCGAAGTCTGGGAAAACAAGTACTTC.

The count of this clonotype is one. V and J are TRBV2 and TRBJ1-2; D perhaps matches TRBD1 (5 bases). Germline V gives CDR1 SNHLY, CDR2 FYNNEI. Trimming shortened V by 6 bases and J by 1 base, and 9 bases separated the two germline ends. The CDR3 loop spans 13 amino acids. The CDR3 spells CASRTQVNYGYTF. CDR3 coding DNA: TGTGCCAGCAGGACACAGGTTAACTATGGCTACACCTTC.